A selection of T cell receptor beta chains follows, all from one sample in a study of CD8 T cells in ankylosing spondylitis. TCRdb ran MiXCR on the 5' RACE reads and lists one entry per CDR3 protein. The sample gives about 340,000 distinct CDR3 sequences, approximately 22% of which show up once; about an eighth is in the top ten. Sequencing used blood, either unsorted or a sorted T cell fraction (not recorded which). The receptors here all came from a male donor with ankylosing spondylitis or in good health (not recorded which). Both conserved end residues are part of each CDR3. D genes are given only for firm matches. Clone size, where shown, is once, few, many, or a class for clones that have expanded.

>.|TRBJ2-2|TRBV12-3/TRBV12-4|.
TGTGCCAGCAGTTTTGGCGTGTCCGGGGAGCTGTTTTTT
CASSFGVSGELFF
>.|TRBJ2-2|TRBV5-1|.
TGCGCCAGCAGCCTTCGGGGGAGCGATGACACCGGGGAGCTGTTTTTT
CASSLRGSDDTGELFF
>.|TRBJ2-3|TRBV4-2|.
TGTGCCAGCAGCCAAGGCTGGGCAGATACGCAGTATTTT
CASSQGWADTQYF
>TRBD2|TRBJ2-5|TRBV6-1|.
TGTGCCAGCAAAGATACTAGCGCAGAGACCCAGTACTTC
CASKDTSAETQYF
>.|TRBJ2-7|TRBV12-3/TRBV12-4|.
TGTGCCAGCAGCCGTGGGTGGGGTGGTATCGACGAGCAGTACTTC
CASSRGWGGIDEQYF
>.|TRBJ2-1|TRBV20-1|.
TGCAGTGCTAGAGATGGCCCTAACTACAATGAGCAGTTCTTC
CSARDGPNYNEQFF
>.|TRBJ2-7|TRBV7-9|many
TGTGCCAGCAGCTTAATAGAATCCTACGAGCAGTACTTC
CASSLIESYEQYF
>TRBD1|TRBJ2-2|TRBV2|.
TGTGCCAGCAGTGTCCCTTGGGGACAGGGGAAGAACACCGGGGAGCTGTTTTTT
CASSVPWGQGKNTGELFF
>.|TRBJ2-7|TRBV15|.
TGTGCCACCAGCAGCACGGGCGAGCAGTACTTC
CATSSTGEQYF
>.|TRBJ2-1|TRBV3-1|few
TGTGCCAGCAGCCAAATAGAACGTGTCTCCTACAATGAGCAGTTCTTC
CASSQIERVSYNEQFF
>TRBD1|TRBJ2-1|TRBV6-1|.
TGTGCCAGCAGCCAGGACAGGGGGGCCTTCAATGAGCAGTTCTTC
CASSQDRGAFNEQFF
>TRBD2|TRBJ2-3|TRBV29-1|few
TGCAGCGTTGAAGATCCCAGCGGGGGCGCCGGGGGGTTAGCAGATACGCAGTATTTT
CSVEDPSGGAGGLADTQYF
>TRBD1|TRBJ2-1|TRBV12-3/TRBV12-4|many
TGTGCCAGCACTACCGTCTCCGGACAGGGAAGAAATGAGCAGTTCTTC
CASTTVSGQGRNEQFF
>.|TRBJ2-7|TRBV29-1|many
TGCAGCGTTGTGATCAGGGGTACCTACGAGCAGTACTTC
CSVVIRGTYEQYF
>.|TRBJ2-1|TRBV12-3/TRBV12-4|.
TGTGCCAGCAGTCCCACCTCCGGGACCCACAACAATGAGCAGTTCTTC
CASSPTSGTHNNEQFF
>TRBD1|TRBJ2-1|TRBV5-1|few
TGCGCCAGCAGCTTTGGGACAGGGAGTGAGCAGTTCTTC
CASSFGTGSEQFF
>.|TRBJ2-5|TRBV5-1|.
TGCGCCAGCAGCTTGGACGACTACCAAGAGACCCAGTACTTC
CASSLDDYQETQYF
>TRBD1|TRBJ2-7|TRBV6-1|.
TGTGCCAGCAGCCCCGGGACAGGGGGCAGTTTCGCCTCCTACGAGCAGTACTTC
CASSPGTGGSFASYEQYF
>.|TRBJ1-6|TRBV27|few
TGTGCCAGCAGCGAGCATAATTCACCCCTCCACTTT
CASSEHNSPLHF
>.|TRBJ2-3|TRBV29-1|few
TGCAGCGCTGCCCACGGGGACCTACGGGCAGATACGCAGTATTTT
CSAAHGDLRADTQYF
>.|TRBJ2-4|TRBV7-9|.
TGTGCCAGCAGCCACGCCTTTGCCAAAAACATTCAGTACTTC
CASSHAFAKNIQYF
>.|TRBJ1-1|TRBV12-3/TRBV12-4|.
TGTGCCAGCAGTTTAGGACAGCTCACTGAAGCTTTCTTT
CASSLGQLTEAFF
>.|TRBJ2-7|TRBV9|.
TGTGCCAGCAGCGAGACGTCGAGCTCCTACGAGCAGTACTTC
CASSETSSSYEQYF
>.|TRBJ2-1|TRBV4-1|few
TGCGCCAGCAGCCACCCTATTAACAATGAGCAGTTCTTC
CASSHPINNEQFF
>TRBD1|TRBJ2-1|TRBV11-1|few
TGTGCCAGCAGCGTCTGGACAGGGCAATACAATGAGCAGTTCTTC
CASSVWTGQYNEQFF
>.|TRBJ2-1|TRBV29-1|few
TGCAGCGTCCTCCCCCCACTCTACAATGAGCAGTTCTTC
CSVLPPLYNEQFF
>.|TRBJ2-1|TRBV12-3/TRBV12-4|.
TGTGCCAGCAACCAGGGGGGGACTTACAATGAGCAGTTCTTC
CASNQGGTYNEQFF
>TRBD1|TRBJ2-2|TRBV6-1|few
TGTGCCAGCAGTCCAACAGGGGGTTACACCGGGGAGCTGTTTTTT
CASSPTGGYTGELFF
>.|TRBJ2-7|TRBV4-1|.
TGCGCCAGCAGCCATGGACTTAAGGCCTTCCACGAGCAGTACTTC
CASSHGLKAFHEQYF
>.|TRBJ1-2|TRBV2|few
TGTGCCAGCCTGGGTGGGGAAGACTACACCTTC
CASLGGEDYTF